Below, one T cell receptor (beta chain) is given with its context. This entry is derived from a study of OX40 agonist ivuxolimab in advanced cancers. TCRdb's copy holds only in-frame clones and misses some; the assay was immunoSEQ multiplex PCR. The table has 30,000 to 35,000 clones, around 87% seen once. V was clipped by 1 base and J by 0 bases, with 11 bases between them. Looked up from germline, CDR1 is SGHNT and CDR2 is YENEEA. There are 16 residues in the CDR3. This TCR derives from an adult with an advanced solid tumor such as melanoma, head and neck, liver or kidney cancer. The chain links TRBV11-3 to TRBJ2-3, with D possibly being TRBD1 (5 bases). This sample comprised CD4+ or CD8+ T cells sorted from blood, obtained in a trial of the OX40 agonist ivuxolimab. CDR3 sequence (DNA): TGTGCCAGCAGCTTAGCGGCAGGGCCTAGCACAGATACGCAGTATTTT. As protein: CASSLAAGPSTDTQYF.